The 32 T cell receptor beta chains presented below share a single source sample, sequenced in a study of blood T cell repertoires in COVID-19. Produced via immunoSEQ multiplex PCR; TCRdb's table is partial and in-frame only. The repertoire holds 90,000 or so clones, with 86% as singletons. Sequences were obtained from peripheral blood. These receptors were taken from a human donor in a cohort sampled during active COVID-19.

V gene TRBV11-3 combines with J gene TRBJ2-2; 8 nucleotides agree with TRBD2. Per germline, CDR1 SGHNT and CDR2 YENEEA. The CDR3 extends over 15 amino acids. J was trimmed by 5 bases and V by 6 bases; bases with no gene match: 8. In DNA form, the CDR3 reads TGTGCCAGCAGGGCCGGGGGGGCAGGGACCGGGGAGCTGTTTTTT. Translation: CASRAGGAGTGELFF.

The chain employs TRBV4-3 and TRBJ2-7; 12 bases are a match to TRBD2. Germline CDR1 and CDR2: LGHNA and YSLEER. The CDR3 consists of 18 residues. V dropped 1 base and J dropped 2; count of bases not matched to a gene: 9. The CDR3 reads CASSQVLAGGPYAYEQYF. The CDR3 nucleotides are TGCGCCAGCAGCCAAGTACTAGCGGGAGGACCTTATGCCTACGAGCAGTACTTC.

The CDR3 protein is CASSPRQGAGEQYF. In nucleotides, the CDR3 is TGTGCCAGCAGCCCTCGGCAGGGTGCCGGCGAGCAGTACTTC. The chain is built from TRBV11-3 and TRBJ2-7; D possibly corresponds to TRBD1 (5 bases). V was trimmed by 5 bases and J by 6 bases, leaving 17 bases between them. Germline V gives CDR1 SGHNT, CDR2 YENEEA. This CDR3 spans 14 amino acids.

The V call is TRBV3-1 (or the pseudogene TRBV3-2), the J call TRBJ2-3; the match to TRBD2 covers 11 bases. Germline V lookup: CDR1 LGHDT, CDR2 YNNKEL (reference sequence). With V trimmed by 2 bases and J by 6 bases, 4 bases remained unmatched. The CDR3 covers 15 residues. CDR3 in amino acids: CASSQYSGRADTQYF. The CDR3 DNA reads TGTGCCAGCAGCCAATATAGCGGGAGGGCGGATACGCAGTATTTT.

The chain joins TRBV6-2 or TRBV6-3 to TRBJ2-7; D may be TRBD1 (6 bases). The V gene lost 1 base and the J gene lost 4 bases, with 14 bases spanning the gap. This CDR3 contains 15 residues. Germline V gene lookup returns CDR1 MNHEY and CDR2 SVGEGT. The CDR3 nucleotides read TGTGCCAGCAGTTACTGGGCAGGGGAGAGATACGAGCAGTACTTC. This codes for CASSYWAGERYEQYF.

The rearrangement links TRBV12-3 or TRBV12-4 to TRBJ2-7, with TRBD1 matching over 7 bases. Trimming cost V 1 base and J 6 bases; bases outside gene matches: 3. The CDR3 loop spans 13 amino acids. This CDR3 is CASSLVTGSEQYF. CDR3 nucleotides: TGTGCCAGCAGTTTAGTGACAGGGTCCGAGCAGTACTTC.

The chain combines TRBV4-1 with TRBJ2-7, with D tentatively TRBD1 (6 bases). Germline V gene lookup returns CDR1 MGHRA and CDR2 YSYEKL. This CDR3 is 14 amino acids long. V was cut by 3 bases and J by 7 bases, with 16 bases left in between. CDR3 bases: TGCGCCAGCAGCCAGATGACAGGCCCCGATGAGCAGTACTTC. This encodes CASSQMTGPDEQYF.

This chain joins TRBV9 and TRBJ2-1, with TRBD2 identical over 8 bases. The CDR3 has 16 amino acids. Germline CDR1 and CDR2: SGDLS and YYNGEE. The ends lost 4 bases at V and 6 bases at J; junction bases unmatched: 12. CDR3 residues: CASSPRGVAGTNEQFF. CDR3 bases: TGTGCCAGCAGCCCTCGAGGGGTAGCGGGGACCAATGAGCAGTTCTTC.

This chain connects TRBV14 to TRBJ2-5; TRBD2 agrees at 10 bases. CDR1 is SGHDN and CDR2 is FVKESK in the germline V gene. V dropped 4 bases and J dropped 4; count of bases not matched to a gene: 6. This CDR3 has 15 residues. In nucleotides, the CDR3 is TGTGCCAGCAGCCCTTTACTAGCGGGAACAGAGACCCAGTACTTC. As protein: CASSPLLAGTETQYF.

This clone was counted once. The chain recombines TRBV5-8 with TRBJ1-5; D gene unclear. Deletions cut 0 bases from V and 2 bases from J, with 12 bases between. Germline values: CDR1 SGHTS, CDR2 YDEGEE. The CDR3 is 16 residues long. CDR3 nucleotide sequence: TGTGCCAGCAGCTTGGTTCTACCAAGTGGCAATCAGCCCCAGCATTTT. Its translation: CASSLVLPSGNQPQHF.

The chain has TRBV7-2 and TRBJ2-7, with a weak D call TRBD2 (7 bases). This CDR3 is built from 15 residues. The germline V gene encodes CDR1 SGHTA and CDR2 FQGNSA. V was cut by 7 bases and J by 4 bases, with 20 bases left in between. The CDR3 loop reads CASTQRSGGLYEQYF. The CDR3 DNA sequence: TGTGCCAGCACTCAGAGGTCGGGGGGCCTGTACGAGCAGTACTTC.

This chain uses TRBV29-1 with TRBJ1-1, with TRBD1 as a possible D gene (5 bases). V was trimmed by 1 base and J by 5 bases, leaving 14 bases between them. The germline gives CDR1 SQVTM, CDR2 ANQGSEA. CDR3 length equals 14 residues. CDR3 in DNA: TGCAGCGTTGAAGTATGGGGCGCACTAACTGAAGCTTTCTTT. Its protein is CSVEVWGALTEAFF.

This clone has more than one count but fewer than ten. The V gene is TRBV6-6, the J gene TRBJ2-3, with D hard to call. Germline CDR1 MNHNY, CDR2 SVGAGI (reference sequence). The CDR3 sequence is 13 residues long. V lost 6 bases and J 5 bases, leaving 12 bases between the germline ends. The DNA for the CDR3 is TGTGCCAGCAGGGTCGACTGGCAAGATACGCAGTATTTT. This codes for CASRVDWQDTQYF.

The CDR3 region has the DNA TGTGCCAGCAGCTTCGTAACCTTGGGGACAGGGGGTTTAGGCTACACCTTC. Translating it yields CASSFVTLGTGGLGYTF. This chain connects TRBV7-9 to TRBJ1-2; 11 positions match TRBD1. The V gene end was trimmed by 3 bases and the J gene end by 8 bases; junction bases not matched to a gene: 14. The CDR3 runs to 17 residues. Germline loops: CDR1 SEHNR, CDR2 FQNEAQ (reference sequence).

V is TRBV11-2 and J is TRBJ1-3; D not certain. Germline V lookup: CDR1 SGHAT, CDR2 FQNNGV. With 2 bases removed from V and 0 bases from J, the gap between germline ends came to 11 bases. This CDR3 spans 16 amino acids. The chain's CDR3 is CASSLWQAYSGNTIYF. The DNA for the CDR3 is TGTGCCAGCAGCTTATGGCAGGCTTACTCTGGAAACACCATATATTTT.

The chain is built from TRBV4-1 and TRBJ2-3; TRBD2 is a possible D gene (6 bases). Germline assignment: CDR1 MGHRA and CDR2 YSYEKL. This CDR3 has 15 residues. V lost 4 bases to trimming and J lost 0 bases, with 11 bases between them. This CDR3 reads CASSRTGTSTDTQYF. For the CDR3, the DNA is TGCGCCAGCAGCCGGACCGGGACTAGCACAGATACGCAGTATTTT.

The chain couples TRBV12-3 or TRBV12-4 to TRBJ2-1, with D perhaps matching TRBD2 (5 bases). There are 13 residues in the CDR3. Trimming removed 3 bases at V and 7 bases at J, with 10 bases between. CDR3 DNA sequence: TGTGCCAGCAGTTTCGGGCCGGGGAATGAGCAGTTCTTC. Translating it yields CASSFGPGNEQFF.

The chain couples TRBV21-1 to TRBJ2-7; the table calls TRBD1, which could not be checked here. TRBV21-1 constitutes a pseudogene. This CDR3 is 16 amino acids long. The CDR3 region is CASSKGVGQDTYEQYF. CDR3 nucleotides: TGTGCCAGCAGCAAAGGCGTAGGACAGGACACCTACGAGCAGTACTTC.

CDR3 in amino acids: CASSATGSGNQPQHF. CDR3 coding DNA: TGTGCCAGCAGCGCGACAGGGTCGGGCAATCAGCCCCAGCATTTT. The chain recombines TRBV9 with TRBJ1-5; TRBD1 matches at 7 bases. Trimming cost V 3 bases and J 2 bases; bases outside gene matches: 5. Germline CDR1 SGDLS, CDR2 YYNGEE. This CDR3 contains 15 residues. The full variable domain, completed using reference TRBV9 and TRBJ1-5, is DSGVTQTPKHLITATGQRVTLRCSPRSGDLSVYWYQQSLDQGLQFLIQYYNGEERAKGNILERFSAQQFPDLHSELNLSSLELGDSALYFCASSATGSGNQPQHFGDGTRLSIL.

V is TRBV7-2 and J is TRBJ1-4; D might be TRBD1 (6 bases). This CDR3 is built from 15 residues. Trimming removed 5 bases from V and 3 bases from J, with 13 bases in between. CDR1 SGHTA and CDR2 FQGNSA come from the germline V gene. The CDR3 loop reads CASSPQGNANEKLFF. For the CDR3, the DNA is TGTGCCAGCAGCCCTCAGGGGAATGCTAATGAAAAACTGTTTTTT.

This chain links TRBV27 with TRBJ2-2; D is possibly TRBD1 (5 bases). CDR3 length equals 14 residues. The germline CDR1 and CDR2 sequences are MNHEY and SMNVEV (reference sequence). Trimming shortened V by 0 bases and J by 5 bases, and 7 bases separated the two germline ends. The CDR3 loop is CASSLSYRTGELFF. The CDR3 coding sequence is TGTGCCAGCAGTTTATCATACAGGACCGGGGAGCTGTTTTTT.

The genes are TRBV9 and TRBJ2-2, with D tentatively TRBD1 (5 bases). CDR3 size: 14 residues. Trimming shortened V by 3 bases and J by 1 base, and 7 bases separated the two germline ends. The germline CDR1 and CDR2 sequences are SGDLS and YYNGEE. As DNA, the CDR3 is TGTGCCAGCAGCGCCACAGGGAACACCGGGGAGCTGTTTTTT. It is translated as CASSATGNTGELFF.

V is TRBV29-1 and J is TRBJ2-2; 14 bases agree with TRBD2. CDR3 length: 14 residues. Germline V gene lookup returns CDR1 SQVTM and CDR2 ANQGSEA. V lost 7 bases to trimming and J lost 9 bases; unmatched junction nucleotides: 7. CDR3 protein: CSGRLAGGPRELFF. CDR3 nucleotides: TGCAGCGGACGACTAGCGGGGGGGCCCCGGGAGCTGTTTTTT.

The count of this clone is one. The gene calls are TRBV6-5 and TRBJ1-1, with D maybe TRBD1 (5 bases). Germline V gene data show CDR1 as MNHEY and CDR2 as SVGAGI. Trimming stripped 6 bases from V and 4 bases from J, with 12 bases between. The CDR3 spans 13 residues. The chain's CDR3 is CASRPQGGTEAFF. CDR3 DNA sequence: TGTGCCAGCAGGCCCCAGGGCGGCACTGAAGCTTTCTTT.

The rearrangement uses TRBV28 and TRBJ2-7, with TRBD1 identical over 9 bases. The V gene's germline CDR1 is MDHEN and CDR2 SYDVKM. The CDR3 loop spans 14 amino acids. V shed 6 bases and J 3 bases; nucleotides not matched to a gene: 6. The CDR3 region is CASRGTGNGYEQYF. The CDR3 DNA reads TGTGCCAGCAGAGGGACAGGGAACGGCTACGAGCAGTACTTC.

This clone has more than one count but fewer than ten. The chain joins TRBV6-6 to TRBJ2-5; 14 bases are shared with TRBD2. CDR3 length: 16 residues. V trimming: 5 bases; J trimming: 4 bases; junction bases outside the gene matches: 6. Per germline, CDR1 MNHNY and CDR2 SVGAGI (reference sequence). The CDR3, as DNA: TGTGCCAGCAGTCGAAGACTAGCGGGGGGGGGAGAGACCCAGTACTTC. Residues: CASSRRLAGGGETQYF.

CDR3 DNA: TGTGCCATCAGTGAGTCAACCGGGAGCACAGAGACCCAGTACTTC. It translates to CAISESTGSTETQYF. The rearrangement uses TRBV10-3 and TRBJ2-5, with D possibly matching TRBD2 (6 bases). The germline V gene has CDR1 ENHRY and CDR2 SYGVKD. The CDR3 covers 15 residues. Trimming left V 0 bases short and J 4 bases short, with 12 bases between.

The rearrangement links TRBV7-6 to TRBJ2-5, with TRBD1 matching over 8 bases. The V gene's germline CDR1 is SGHVS and CDR2 FNYEAQ. This CDR3 comprises 15 residues. Trimming at V came to 5 bases and at J to 5 bases, leaving 10 bases not matched to a gene. CDR3: CASSDKTGAGETQYF. CDR3 DNA sequence: TGTGCCAGCAGCGATAAGACAGGGGCGGGGGAGACCCAGTACTTC.

Only a few counts were recorded for this clone. The J gene is TRBJ2-2, the V gene TRBV6-6; TRBD2 might be the D (6 bases). Trimming left V 11 bases short and J 4 bases short, with 23 bases between. The germline gives CDR1 MNHNY, CDR2 SVGAGI (reference sequence). This CDR3 region has 16 residues. In DNA form, the CDR3 reads TGTGCCGTCACACACCCAGCTAGCGAGGTCACCGGGGAGCTGTTTTTT. Translation: CAVTHPASEVTGELFF.

The V and J genes are TRBV7-2 and TRBJ2-4; possible D gene TRBD2, 6 bases. The germline V gene encodes CDR1 SGHTA and CDR2 FQGNSA. The CDR3 is 14 residues long. Trimming pared 5 bases from V and 6 bases from J, leaving 14 bases between. CDR3 region: CASSVDGLSNIQYF. The CDR3 coding sequence is TGTGCCAGCAGCGTAGACGGACTATCAAACATTCAGTACTTC.

The chain joins TRBV7-2 to TRBJ1-2; 9 bases agree with TRBD1. CDR1 and CDR2 from the germline V gene are SGHTA and FQGNSA. This CDR3 has 13 residues. V dropped 5 bases and J dropped 8; count of bases not matched to a gene: 6. Here the CDR3 reads CASSPSDRGGYTF. The CDR3 DNA follows: TGTGCCAGCAGCCCCTCGGACAGGGGAGGCTACACCTTC.

The chain uses TRBV20-1 and TRBJ2-6; no reliable D call. The germline CDR1 and CDR2 sequences are DFQATT and SNEGSKA (reference sequence). The length of the CDR3 is 14 residues. Between the trimmed V and J ends, which lost 3 bases and 0 bases, there was a span of 6 bases. CDR3 amino acids: CSASGSSGANVLTF. In DNA, the CDR3 is TGCAGTGCTAGTGGCAGCTCTGGGGCCAACGTCCTGACTTTC.